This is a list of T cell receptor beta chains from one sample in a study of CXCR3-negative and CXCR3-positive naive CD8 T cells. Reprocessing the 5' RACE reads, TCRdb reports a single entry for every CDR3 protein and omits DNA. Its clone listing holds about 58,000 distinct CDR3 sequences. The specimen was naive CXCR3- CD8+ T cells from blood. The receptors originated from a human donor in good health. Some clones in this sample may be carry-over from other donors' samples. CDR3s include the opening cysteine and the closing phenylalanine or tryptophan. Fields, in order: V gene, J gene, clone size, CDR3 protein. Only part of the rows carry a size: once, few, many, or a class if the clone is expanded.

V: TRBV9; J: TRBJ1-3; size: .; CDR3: CASSADGNTIYF
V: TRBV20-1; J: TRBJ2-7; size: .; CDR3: CSADPYREPYEQYF
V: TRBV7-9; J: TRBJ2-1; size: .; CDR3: CSSSLSLAGTYNEQFF
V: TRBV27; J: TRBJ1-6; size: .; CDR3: CASSLFGQGDSYSPLHF
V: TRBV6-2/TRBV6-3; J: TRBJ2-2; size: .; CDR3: CASSLEGNTGELFF
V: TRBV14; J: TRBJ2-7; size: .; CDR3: CASSQRNLPSEQYF
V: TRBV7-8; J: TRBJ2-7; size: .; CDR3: CASSLEERGVNQPPYEQYF
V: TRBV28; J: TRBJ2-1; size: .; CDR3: CASKPGLALHEQFF
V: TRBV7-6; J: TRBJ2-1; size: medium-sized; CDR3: CASSLYLSSYNEQFF
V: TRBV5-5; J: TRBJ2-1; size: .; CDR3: CASLAGGLNEQFF
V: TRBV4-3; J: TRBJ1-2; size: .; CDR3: CASSQWGPKGPANYGYTF
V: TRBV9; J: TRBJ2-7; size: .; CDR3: CASSANPGQGIYEQYF
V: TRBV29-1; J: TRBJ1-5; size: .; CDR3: CSFGAGAGQPQHF
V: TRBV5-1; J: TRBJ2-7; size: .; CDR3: CASSSGPGRGSYEQYF
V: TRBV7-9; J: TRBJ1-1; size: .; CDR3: CASSFGGTGAFF
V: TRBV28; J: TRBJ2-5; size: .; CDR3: CASSNRGGTGQETQYF
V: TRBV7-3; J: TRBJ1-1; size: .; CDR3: CASSLLGTANTEAFF
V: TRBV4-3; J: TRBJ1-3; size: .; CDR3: CASSPGQGSGNTIYF
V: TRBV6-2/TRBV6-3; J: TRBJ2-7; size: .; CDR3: CASSYPGQGAYEQYF
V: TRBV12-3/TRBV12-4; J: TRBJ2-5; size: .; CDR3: CASSLAGYETQYF
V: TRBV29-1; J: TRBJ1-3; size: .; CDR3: CSAEAGSGNTIYF
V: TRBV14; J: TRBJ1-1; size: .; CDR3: CASSPLRNTEAFF
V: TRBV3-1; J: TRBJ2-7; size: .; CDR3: CASSQDLGLAISYEQYF
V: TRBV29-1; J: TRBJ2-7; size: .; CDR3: CSVESQLSYEQYF
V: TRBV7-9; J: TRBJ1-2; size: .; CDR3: CASSLVVAGTASYGYTF
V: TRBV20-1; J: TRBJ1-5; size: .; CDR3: CSAREGSGQPQHF
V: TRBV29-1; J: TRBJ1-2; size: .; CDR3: CSVTGGSELYGYTF
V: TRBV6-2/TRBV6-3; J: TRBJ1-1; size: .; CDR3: CASSYSTVRNTEAFF
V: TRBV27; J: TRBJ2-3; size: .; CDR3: CASSSASSGGADTQYF
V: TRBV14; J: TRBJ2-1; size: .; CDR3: CASSQEGSGYHEQFF
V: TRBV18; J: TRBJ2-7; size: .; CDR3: CASSHDRVAGEQYF
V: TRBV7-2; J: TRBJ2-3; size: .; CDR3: CASSLEGLDPDTQYF
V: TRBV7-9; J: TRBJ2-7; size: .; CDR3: CASSHPGTGGGYEQYF
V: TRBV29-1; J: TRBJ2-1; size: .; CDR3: CSADILGVIEQFF
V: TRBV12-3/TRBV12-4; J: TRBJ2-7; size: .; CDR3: CASSLLTGQAYEQYF
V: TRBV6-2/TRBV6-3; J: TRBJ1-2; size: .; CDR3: CASSYGGGAGYGYTF
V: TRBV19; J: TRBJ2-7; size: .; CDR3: CASSIAGQAYEQYF
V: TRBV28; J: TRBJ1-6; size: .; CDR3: CASSQPPDTVGPLHF
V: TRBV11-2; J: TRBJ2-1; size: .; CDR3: CASSLGALAIYYNEQFF
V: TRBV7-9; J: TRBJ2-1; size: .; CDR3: CASSPSGASYNEQFF
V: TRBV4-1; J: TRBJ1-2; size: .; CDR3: CASSQDGQGAYGYTF
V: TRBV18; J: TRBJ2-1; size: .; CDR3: CASTETVSDNEQFF
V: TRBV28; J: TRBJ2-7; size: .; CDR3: CASSFQQADYEQYF
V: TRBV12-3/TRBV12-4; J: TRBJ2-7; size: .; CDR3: CASSLIDYEQYF
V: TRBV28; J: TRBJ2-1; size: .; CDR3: CASTPAVDEQFF
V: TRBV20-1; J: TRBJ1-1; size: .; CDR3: CSARDIILLQTEAFF
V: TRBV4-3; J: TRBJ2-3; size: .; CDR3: CASSQARDREGDTQYF
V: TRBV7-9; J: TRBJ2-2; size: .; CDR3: CASSFSYGMNTGELFF
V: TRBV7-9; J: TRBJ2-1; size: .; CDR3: CASSGFHGTLYNEQFF